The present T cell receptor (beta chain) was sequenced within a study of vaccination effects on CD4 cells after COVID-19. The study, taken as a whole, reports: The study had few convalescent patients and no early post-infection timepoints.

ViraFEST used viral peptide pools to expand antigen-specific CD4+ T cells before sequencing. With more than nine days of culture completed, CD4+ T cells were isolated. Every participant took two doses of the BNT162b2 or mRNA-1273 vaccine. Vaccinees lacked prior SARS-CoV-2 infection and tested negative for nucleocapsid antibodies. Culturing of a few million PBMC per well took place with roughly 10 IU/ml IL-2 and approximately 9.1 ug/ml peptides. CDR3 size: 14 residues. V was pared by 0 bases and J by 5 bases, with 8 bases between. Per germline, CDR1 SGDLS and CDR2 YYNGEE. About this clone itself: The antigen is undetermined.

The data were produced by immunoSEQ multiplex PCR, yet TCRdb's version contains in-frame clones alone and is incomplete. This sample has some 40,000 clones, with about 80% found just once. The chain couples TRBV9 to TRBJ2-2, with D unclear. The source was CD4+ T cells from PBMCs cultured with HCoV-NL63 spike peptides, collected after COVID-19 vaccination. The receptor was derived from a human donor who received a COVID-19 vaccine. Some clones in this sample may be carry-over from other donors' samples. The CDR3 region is CASSVVWRTGELFF. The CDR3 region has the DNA TGTGCCAGCAGCGTAGTCTGGCGGACCGGGGAGCTGTTTTTT. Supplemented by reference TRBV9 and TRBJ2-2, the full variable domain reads DSGVTQTPKHLITATGQRVTLRCSPRSGDLSVYWYQQSLDQGLQFLIQYYNGEERAKGNILERFSAQQFPDLHSELNLSSLELGDSALYFCASSVVWRTGELFFGEGSRLTVL.